The subject of this entry is one T cell receptor (beta chain). Its antigen is unidentified. This record comes from a study of shared clonotypes between healthy human individuals. Germline V gene sequence: CDR1 KGHSH, CDR2 LQKENI. This CDR3 has 16 amino acids. With V trimmed by 2 bases and J by 0 bases, 4 bases remained unmatched. Donors had no recently reported acute infections or vaccinations and were HIV-negative. Findings of the study overall: Non-shared clonotypes were found to have lower generation probabilities than the clonotypes that were shared by all four of the sorted-subset donors.

This table comes from immunoSEQ multiplex PCR, and its TCRdb copy is limited to in-frame clones, with some not included. The sample holds some 1,400,000 clones, around 97% seen once. The sequencing input was naive CD4+ T cells sorted from blood. The sample's subset: CD45RA+ positively selected. The chain couples TRBV18 to TRBJ1-3, with 7 positions matching TRBD1. The source of this sequence is a man under 40 in good health. CDR3 sequence reads: CASSPTRGNSGNTIYF. CDR3 sequence (DNA): TGTGCCAGCTCACCAACCAGGGGGAACTCTGGAAACACCATATATTTT.